This TCR beta chain stems from a study of blood T cell repertoires in COVID-19. Measured with immunoSEQ multiplex PCR; TCRdb has only the in-frame clones, and not every one. This table has around 150,000 clones, 65% to 85% appearing once. V lost 4 bases and J 4 bases, leaving 13 bases between the germline ends. Germline CDR1 and CDR2: MGHRA and YSYEKL. CDR3 length equals 14 residues. In this sample, this clone turned up a few times. The clonotype comes from a man between 65 and 85 years old who had been exposed to COVID-19. The chain couples TRBV4-1 to TRBJ1-2; weak D call: TRBD1 (5 bases). Specimen: PBMCs or T cells enriched from blood (not recorded which). CDR3 sequence reads: CASSRDPEGYGYTF. As DNA, the CDR3 is TGCGCCAGCAGCCGGGACCCGGAGGGCTATGGCTACACCTTC.